The subject of this entry is one T cell receptor (beta chain). The data were produced by immunoSEQ multiplex PCR, yet TCRdb's version contains in-frame clones alone and is incomplete. This sample has roughly 80,000 clones, with roughly 88% found just once. The source of the sample is a study of blood T cell repertoires in COVID-19. Study background: Nucleic acid was either cDNA or gDNA, and it came from T cells, B-cell-depleted T cells, or PBMCs.

Germline loops: CDR1 MNHEY, CDR2 SVGEGT. The CDR3 extends over 16 amino acids. The V and J ends lost 0 bases and 0 bases respectively, with 11 bases between them. Material: peripheral blood. The chain uses TRBV6-2 or TRBV6-3 and TRBJ1-1; D not resolved. The clonotype originates from a man between 50 and 59 years old with active COVID-19. This CDR3 is CASSYSKGALNTEAFF. The CDR3 DNA reads TGTGCCAGCAGTTACTCGAAAGGAGCCCTGAACACTGAAGCTTTCTTT.